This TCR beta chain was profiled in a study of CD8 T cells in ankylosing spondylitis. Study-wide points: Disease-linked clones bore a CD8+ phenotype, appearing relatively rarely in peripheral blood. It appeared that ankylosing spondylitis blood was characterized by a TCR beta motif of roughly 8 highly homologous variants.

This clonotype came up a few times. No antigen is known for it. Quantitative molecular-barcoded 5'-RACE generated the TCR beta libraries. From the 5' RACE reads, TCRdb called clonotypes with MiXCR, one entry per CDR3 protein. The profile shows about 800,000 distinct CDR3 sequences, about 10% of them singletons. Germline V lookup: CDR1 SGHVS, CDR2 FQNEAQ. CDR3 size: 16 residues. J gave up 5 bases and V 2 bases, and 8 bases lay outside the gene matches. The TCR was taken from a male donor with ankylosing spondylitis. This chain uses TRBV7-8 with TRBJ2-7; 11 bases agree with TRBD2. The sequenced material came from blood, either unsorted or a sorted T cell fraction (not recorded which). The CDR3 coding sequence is TGTGCCAGCAGCTTAAGCCGACTAGCGGGACCCCACGAGCAGTACTTC. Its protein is CASSLSRLAGPHEQYF.